The present entry profiles one TCR beta chain with its context. No antigen is known for it. This sample was included in a study of T cells in Graves' hyperthyroidism and ophthalmopathy. Study outcomes and limitations: Model output signaled ophthalmopathy a median about 6.3 months ahead of onset. The blood repertoire included most of the expanded thyroid clonotypes above 0.001.

The CDR3 has 16 amino acids. Trimming left V 1 base short and J 9 bases short, with 21 bases between. The V gene's germline CDR1 is SGHVS and CDR2 FNYEAQ. In making diagnoses, clinical symptoms, serum thyroxine and TRAb, thyroid ultrasound and orbital computed tomography were all used. Amplification yielded TCR beta CDR3 regions, with RNA transcripts as the source. HTBI primers were the set used in a first-round RT-PCR of the TCR CDR3. In TCRdb, the multiplex PCR reads were re-called with MiXCR into one record per CDR3 protein. Of about 570,000 distinct CDR3 sequences in the sample, roughly 46% were seen once.

Material: peripheral blood or thyroid tissue (not recorded which). This clonotype was obtained from an adult woman with Graves' disease, either hyperthyroidism or ophthalmopathy (not recorded which). The chain is built from TRBV7-6 and TRBJ2-5; D is ambiguous. Here the CDR3 reads CASSLGQADSNQPQYF. CDR3 DNA sequence: TGTGCCAGCAGCTTAGGGCAGGCCGATAGCAATCAGCCCCAGTACTTC.